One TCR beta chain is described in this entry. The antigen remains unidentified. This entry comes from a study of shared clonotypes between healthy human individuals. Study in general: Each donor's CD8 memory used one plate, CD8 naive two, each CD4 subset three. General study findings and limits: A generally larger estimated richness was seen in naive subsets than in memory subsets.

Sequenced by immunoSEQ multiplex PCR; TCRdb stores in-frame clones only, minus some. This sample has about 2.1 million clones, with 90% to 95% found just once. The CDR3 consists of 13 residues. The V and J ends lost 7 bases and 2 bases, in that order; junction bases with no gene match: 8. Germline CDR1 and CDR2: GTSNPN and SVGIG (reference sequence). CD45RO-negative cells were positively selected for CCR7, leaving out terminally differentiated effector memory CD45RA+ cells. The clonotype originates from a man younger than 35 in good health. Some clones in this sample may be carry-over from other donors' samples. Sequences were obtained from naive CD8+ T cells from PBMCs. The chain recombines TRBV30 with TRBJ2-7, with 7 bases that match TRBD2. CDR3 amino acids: CAYETSTAYEQYF. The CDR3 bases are TGTGCCTATGAGACTAGCACCGCCTACGAGCAGTACTTC. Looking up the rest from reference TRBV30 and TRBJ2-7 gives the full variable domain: SQTIHQWPATLVQPVGSPLSLECTVEGTSNPNLYWYRQAAGRGLQLLFYSVGIGQISSEVPQNLSASRPQDRQFILSSKKLLLSDSGFYLCAYETSTAYEQYFGPGTRLTVT.